This TCR beta chain stems from a study of blood T cell repertoires in COVID-19. This clone was recorded a few times. This specimen includes other DNA sequences encoding the same CDR3. The V segment lost 5 bases and the J segment 8 bases; nucleotides outside the gene matches: 6. There are 14 residues in the CDR3. From germline, CDR1 is SEHNR and CDR2 FQNEAQ (reference sequence). The method was immunoSEQ multiplex PCR; TCRdb's version includes in-frame clones alone and lacks a portion of them. The sample shows approximately 300,000 clones, 80% to 90% of them seen only once. The specimen was peripheral blood. This sequence was found in a man aged 18 to 35 who had recovered from COVID-19. The chain couples TRBV7-9 to TRBJ1-4; 9 bases are shared with TRBD1. The CDR3 coding sequence is TGTGCCAGCAGCCCCGGGACAGGGCGAGAAAAACTGTTTTTT. Translated: CASSPGTGREKLFF.